These 8 T cell receptor beta chains share one sample of origin, sequenced in a study of OX40 agonist ivuxolimab in advanced cancers. TCRdb keeps only in-frame clones here, not all; method: immunoSEQ multiplex PCR. The profile shows approximately 60,000 clones, roughly 90% of them singletons. The sample was CD4+ or CD8+ T cells sorted from blood, taken in a trial of the OX40 agonist ivuxolimab. The receptors originated from an adult with an advanced solid tumor such as melanoma, head and neck, liver or kidney cancer.

To note about this clone: This may be a read error, as it is one base from a much larger clone. J is TRBJ2-2 and V is TRBV9; perhaps D is TRBD1 or TRBD2 (6 bases each). The CDR3 consists of 13 residues. Trimming removed 5 bases at V and 4 bases at J, with 9 bases between. Germline V lookup: CDR1 SGDLS, CDR2 YYNGEE. The DNA for the CDR3 is TGTGCCAGCAGTGAGGGGGGCACCGGGGAGCTGTTTTTT. Amino acid sequence: CASSEGGTGELFF.

This sequence joins TRBV5-1 and TRBJ2-1; 7 bases align to TRBD1. CDR3 length: 16 residues. Trimming removed 2 bases from V and 3 bases from J; junction bases left unmatched: 8. CDR1 SGHRS and CDR2 YFSETQ come from the germline V gene. The CDR3 reads CASSFEGGNYYNEQFF. CDR3 DNA: TGCGCCAGCAGCTTTGAAGGGGGCAATTACTACAATGAGCAGTTCTTC.

V usage is TRBV28 and J usage is TRBJ2-3; D perhaps matches TRBD1 (5 bases). V dropped 6 bases and J dropped 2 bases, with 15 bases sitting between them. This CDR3 comprises 15 residues. Germline V lookup: CDR1 MDHEN, CDR2 SYDVKM. Written as DNA, the CDR3 is TGTGCCAGCAGGCAAGGGGTCTACGTCACAGATACGCAGTATTTT. Amino acid sequence: CASRQGVYVTDTQYF.

This rearrangement joins TRBV5-5 to TRBJ2-2; 10 nucleotides align to TRBD2. The V gene's germline CDR1 is SGHKS and CDR2 YYEKEE (reference sequence). J lost 4 bases, V lost 4 bases, and 7 bases had no gene match. The CDR3 covers 16 residues. The CDR3 sequence is CASSQSGRAGTGELFF. The CDR3 DNA reads TGTGCCAGCAGCCAAAGCGGGAGGGCCGGCACCGGGGAGCTGTTTTTT.

This clone occurred a few times. The V gene is TRBV6-1, the J gene TRBJ1-5; D not resolved. The length of the CDR3 is 13 residues. The germline CDR1 and CDR2 sequences are MNHNS and SASEGT. V lost 9 bases and J lost 4, with 13 bases in between. The DNA of the CDR3 is TGTGCCAGTAGGGAGGCATCAAATCAGCCCCAGCATTTT. This sequence encodes CASREASNQPQHF.

V is TRBV27 and J is TRBJ2-5, with D possibly called TRBD1 or TRBD2 (5 bases each). This CDR3 comprises 17 residues. V was clipped by 1 base and J by 4 bases, with 19 bases between them. The germline gives CDR1 MNHEY, CDR2 SMNVEV (reference sequence). The DNA for the CDR3 is TGTGCCAGCAGTTTATATGGGGGTTTCGCTCCCTTAGAGACCCAGTACTTC. As protein: CASSLYGGFAPLETQYF.

The sample holds one count of this clone. This chain links TRBV5-1 with TRBJ2-7; 13 bases match TRBD2. Germline V gene data show CDR1 as SGHRS and CDR2 as YFSETQ. Trimming took 3 bases from V and 3 from J; bases not matched to a gene: 6. The CDR3 is 16 residues long. For the CDR3, the DNA is TGCGCCAGCAGCTCCCGGGGACTAGCGGGAAACTACGAGCAGTACTTC. Translation gives CASSSRGLAGNYEQYF.

This clone was detected only a few times. The chain couples TRBV18 to TRBJ2-3, with TRBD1 matching 7 bases. Trimming at V came to 2 bases and at J to 2 bases, leaving 4 bases not matched to a gene. This CDR3 spans 15 amino acids. Germline V gene lookup returns CDR1 KGHSH and CDR2 LQKENI. The CDR3 spells CASSPWDRTTDTQYF. As DNA, the CDR3 is TGTGCCAGCTCACCATGGGACAGAACCACAGATACGCAGTATTTT. The whole variable domain, filled in from reference TRBV18 and TRBJ2-3, reads NAGVMQNPRHLVRRRGQEARLRCSPMKGHSHVYWYRQLPEEGLKFMVYLQKENIIDESGMPKERFSAEFPKEGPSILRIQQVVRGDSAAYFCASSPWDRTTDTQYFGPGTRLTVL.